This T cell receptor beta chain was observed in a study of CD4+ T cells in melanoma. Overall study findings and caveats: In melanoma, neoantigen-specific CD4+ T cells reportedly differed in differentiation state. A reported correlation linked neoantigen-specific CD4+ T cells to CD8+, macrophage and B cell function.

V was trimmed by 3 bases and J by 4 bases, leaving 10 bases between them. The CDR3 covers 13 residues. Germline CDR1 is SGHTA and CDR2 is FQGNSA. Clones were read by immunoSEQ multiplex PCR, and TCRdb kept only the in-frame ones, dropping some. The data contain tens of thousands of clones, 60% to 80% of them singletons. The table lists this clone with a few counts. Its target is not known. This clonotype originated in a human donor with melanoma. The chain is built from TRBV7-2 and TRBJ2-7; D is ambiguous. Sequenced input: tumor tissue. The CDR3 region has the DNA TGTGCCAGCAGCTTTCTCGTCCAATACGAGCAGTACTTC. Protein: CASSFLVQYEQYF.